This T cell receptor (beta chain) was recovered during a study of cytotoxic CD8 clonotypes in ibrutinib-treated CLL. CDR3 size: 13 residues. After removal of 6 bases from V and 5 bases from J, the junction contained 4 bases not matched to a gene. The germline gives CDR1 LNHDA, CDR2 SQIVND (reference sequence). Data came from immunoSEQ multiplex PCR; TCRdb stores just in-frame clones and leaves some out. The repertoire has 16,000 or so clones, about 65% of them found once; the top ten carry over 15%. The V and J genes are TRBV19 and TRBJ2-5; 9 bases fit TRBD1. Here the sequenced sample was PBMCs, taken before ibrutinib treatment. This TCR was sampled from a human donor with chronic lymphocytic leukemia. The CDR3 DNA follows: TGTGCCAGTAGGGGACAGGGCCGGGAGACCCAGTACTTC. It is translated as CASRGQGRETQYF.